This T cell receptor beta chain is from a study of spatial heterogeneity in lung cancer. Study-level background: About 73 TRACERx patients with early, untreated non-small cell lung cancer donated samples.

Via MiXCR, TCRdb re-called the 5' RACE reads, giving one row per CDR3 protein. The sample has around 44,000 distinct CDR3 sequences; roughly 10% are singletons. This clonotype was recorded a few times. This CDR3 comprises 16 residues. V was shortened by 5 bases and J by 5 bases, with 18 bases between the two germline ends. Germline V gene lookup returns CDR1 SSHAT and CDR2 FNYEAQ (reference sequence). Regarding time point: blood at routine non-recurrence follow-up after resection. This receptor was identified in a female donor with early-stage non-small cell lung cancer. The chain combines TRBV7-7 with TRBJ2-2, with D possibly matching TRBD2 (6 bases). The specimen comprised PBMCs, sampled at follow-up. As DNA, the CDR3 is TGTGCCAGCAGCCCAGACCCGTCCGGGGGTACCGGGGAGCTGTTTTTT. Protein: CASSPDPSGGTGELFF.